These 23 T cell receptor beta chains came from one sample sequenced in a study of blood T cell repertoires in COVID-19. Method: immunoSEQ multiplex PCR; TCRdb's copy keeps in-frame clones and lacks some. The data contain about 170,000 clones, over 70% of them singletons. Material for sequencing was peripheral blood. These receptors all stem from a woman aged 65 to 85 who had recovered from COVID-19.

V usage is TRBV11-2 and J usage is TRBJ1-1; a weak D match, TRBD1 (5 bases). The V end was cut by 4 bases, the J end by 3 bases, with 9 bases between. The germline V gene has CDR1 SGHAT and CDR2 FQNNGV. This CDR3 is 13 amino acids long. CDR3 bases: TGTGCCAGCAGCTCGTGGGGGGACACTGAAGCTTTCTTT. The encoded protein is CASSSWGDTEAFF.

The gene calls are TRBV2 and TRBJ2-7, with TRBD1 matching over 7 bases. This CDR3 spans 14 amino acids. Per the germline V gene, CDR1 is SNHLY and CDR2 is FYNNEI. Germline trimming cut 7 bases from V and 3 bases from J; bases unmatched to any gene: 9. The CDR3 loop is CASTRAGGRYEQYF. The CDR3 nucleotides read TGTGCCAGCACCCGGGCAGGGGGTCGCTACGAGCAGTACTTC.

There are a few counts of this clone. CDR3 sequence reads: CAWRPTPGQGGSGNTIYF. CDR3 coding DNA: TGTGCCTGGAGGCCGACACCGGGACAGGGTGGCTCTGGAAACACCATATATTTT. V usage is TRBV30 and J usage is TRBJ1-3; 9 bases fit TRBD1. There are 18 residues in the CDR3. Germline V gives CDR1 GTSNPN, CDR2 SVGIG (reference sequence). The ends lost 3 bases at V and 0 bases at J; junction bases unmatched: 12.

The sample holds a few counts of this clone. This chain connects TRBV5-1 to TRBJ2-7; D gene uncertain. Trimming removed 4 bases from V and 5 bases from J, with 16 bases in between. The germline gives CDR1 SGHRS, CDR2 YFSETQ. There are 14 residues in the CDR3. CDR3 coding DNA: TGCGCCAGCAGCGCCGGCTCCCCGCGGAACGAGCAGTACTTC. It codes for CASSAGSPRNEQYF.

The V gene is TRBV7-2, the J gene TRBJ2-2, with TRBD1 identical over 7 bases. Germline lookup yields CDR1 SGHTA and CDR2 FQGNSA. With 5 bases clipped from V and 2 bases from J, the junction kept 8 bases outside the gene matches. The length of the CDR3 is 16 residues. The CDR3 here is CASSRWGTVNTGELFF. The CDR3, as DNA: TGTGCCAGCAGCCGGTGGGGGACAGTTAACACCGGGGAGCTGTTTTTT.

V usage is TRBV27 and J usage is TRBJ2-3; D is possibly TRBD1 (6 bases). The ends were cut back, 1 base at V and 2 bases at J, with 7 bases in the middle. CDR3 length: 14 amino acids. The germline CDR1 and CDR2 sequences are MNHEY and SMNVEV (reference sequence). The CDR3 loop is CASSLWTDTDTQYF. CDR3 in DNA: TGTGCCAGCAGTTTATGGACAGACACAGATACGCAGTATTTT.

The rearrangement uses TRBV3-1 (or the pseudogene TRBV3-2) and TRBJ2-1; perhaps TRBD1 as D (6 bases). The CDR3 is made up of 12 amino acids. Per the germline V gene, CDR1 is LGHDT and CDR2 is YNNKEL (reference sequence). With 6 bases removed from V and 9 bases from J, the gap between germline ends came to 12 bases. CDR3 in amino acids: CASSYTGFEQFF. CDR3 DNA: TGTGCCAGCAGTTACACAGGGTTTGAGCAGTTCTTC.

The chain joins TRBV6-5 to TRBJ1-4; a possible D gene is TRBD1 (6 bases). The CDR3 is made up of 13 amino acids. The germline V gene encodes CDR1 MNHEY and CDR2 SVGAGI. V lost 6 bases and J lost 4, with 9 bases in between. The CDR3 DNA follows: TGTGCCAGCAGAAACAGGGATAATGAAAAACTGTTTTTT. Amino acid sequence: CASRNRDNEKLFF.

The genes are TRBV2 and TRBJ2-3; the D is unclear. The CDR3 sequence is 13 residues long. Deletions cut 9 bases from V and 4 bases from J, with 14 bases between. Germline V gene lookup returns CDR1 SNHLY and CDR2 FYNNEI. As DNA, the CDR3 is TGTGCCAGTCCCGACCGGGTGGCAGATACGCAGTATTTT. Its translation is CASPDRVADTQYF. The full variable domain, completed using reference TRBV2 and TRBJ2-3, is EPEVTQTPSHQVTQMGQEVILRCVPISNHLYFYWYRQILGQKVEFLVSFYNNEISEKSEIFDDQFSVERPDGSNFTLKIRSTKLEDSAMYFCASPDRVADTQYFGPGTRLTVL.

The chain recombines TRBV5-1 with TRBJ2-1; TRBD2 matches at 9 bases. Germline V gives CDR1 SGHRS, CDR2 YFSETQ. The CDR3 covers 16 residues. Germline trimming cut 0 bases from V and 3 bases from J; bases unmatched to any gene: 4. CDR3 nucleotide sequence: TGCGCCAGCAGCTTGGATAGCGGGAGCGACTACAATGAGCAGTTCTTC. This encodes CASSLDSGSDYNEQFF.

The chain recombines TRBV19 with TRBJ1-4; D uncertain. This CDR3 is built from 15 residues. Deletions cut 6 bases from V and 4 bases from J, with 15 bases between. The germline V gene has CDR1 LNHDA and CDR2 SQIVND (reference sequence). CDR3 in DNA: TGTGCCAGTAGGGCCGGAGGGTCTGGTAATGAAAAACTGTTTTTT. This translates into CASRAGGSGNEKLFF.

The CDR3 reads CASSEMTGDQPQHF. Written as DNA, the CDR3 is TGTGCCAGCAGTGAAATGACAGGGGATCAGCCCCAGCATTTT. The chain links TRBV2 to TRBJ1-5, with 8 bases that match TRBD1. Trimming at V came to 2 bases and at J to 5 bases, leaving 2 bases not matched to a gene. This CDR3 has 14 amino acids. In germline, CDR1 is SNHLY, CDR2 FYNNEI.

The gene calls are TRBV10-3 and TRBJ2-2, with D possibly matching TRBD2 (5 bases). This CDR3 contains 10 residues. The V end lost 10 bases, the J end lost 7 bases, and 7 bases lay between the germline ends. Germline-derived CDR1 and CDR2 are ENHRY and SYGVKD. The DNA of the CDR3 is TGTGCCACCGCGGGCGGGGAGCTGTTTTTT. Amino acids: CATAGGELFF.

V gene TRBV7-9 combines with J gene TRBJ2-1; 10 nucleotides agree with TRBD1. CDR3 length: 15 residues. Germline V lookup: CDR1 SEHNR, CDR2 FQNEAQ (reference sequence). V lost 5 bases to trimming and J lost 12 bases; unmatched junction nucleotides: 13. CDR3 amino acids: CASSLTRQGANGQFF. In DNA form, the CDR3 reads TGTGCCAGCAGCCTTACCCGACAGGGGGCAAACGGGCAGTTCTTC. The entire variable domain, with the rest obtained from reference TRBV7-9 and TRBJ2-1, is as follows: DTGVSQNPRHKITKRGQNVTFRCDPISEHNRLYWYRQTLGQGPEFLTYFQNEAQLEKSRLLSDRFSAERPKGSFSTLEIQRTEQGDSAMYLCASSLTRQGANGQFFGPGTRLTVL.

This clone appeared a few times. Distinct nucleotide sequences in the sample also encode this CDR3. CDR3 sequence reads: CASSLGGTANSGNTIYF. DNA of the CDR3: TGCGCCAGCAGCTTGGGGGGGACAGCCAACTCTGGAAACACCATATATTTT. The chain employs TRBV5-1 and TRBJ1-3, with TRBD1 matching over 7 bases. Trimming took 0 bases from V and 0 from J; bases not matched to a gene: 6. CDR1 is SGHRS, CDR2 YFSETQ, per germline. This CDR3 is built from 17 residues.

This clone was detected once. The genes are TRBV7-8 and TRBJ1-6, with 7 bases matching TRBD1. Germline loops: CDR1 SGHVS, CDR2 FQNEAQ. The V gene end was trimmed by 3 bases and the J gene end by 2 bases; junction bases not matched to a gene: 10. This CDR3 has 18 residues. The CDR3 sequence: CASSFATGVGPYNSPLHF. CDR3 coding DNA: TGTGCCAGCAGCTTCGCTACAGGGGTAGGACCCTATAATTCACCCCTCCACTTT.

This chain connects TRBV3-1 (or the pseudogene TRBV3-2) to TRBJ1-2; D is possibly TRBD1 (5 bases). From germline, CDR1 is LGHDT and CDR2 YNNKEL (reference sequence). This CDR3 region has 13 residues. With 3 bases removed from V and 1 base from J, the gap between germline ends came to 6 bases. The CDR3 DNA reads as TGTGCCAGCAGCCAGGACATTAACTATGGCTACACCTTC. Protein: CASSQDINYGYTF.

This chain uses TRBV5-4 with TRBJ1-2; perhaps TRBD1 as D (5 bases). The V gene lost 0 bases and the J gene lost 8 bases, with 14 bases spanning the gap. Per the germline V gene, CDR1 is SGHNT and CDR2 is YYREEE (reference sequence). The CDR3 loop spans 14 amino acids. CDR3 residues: CASSLGLGGDGYTF. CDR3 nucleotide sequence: TGTGCCAGCAGCTTGGGCCTGGGGGGGGACGGCTACACCTTC.

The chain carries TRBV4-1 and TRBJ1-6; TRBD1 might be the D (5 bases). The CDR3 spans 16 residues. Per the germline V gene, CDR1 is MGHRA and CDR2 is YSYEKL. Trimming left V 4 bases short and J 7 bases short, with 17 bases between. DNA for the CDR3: TGCGCCAGCAGCCTAGCCCCACAGGATCCCAATTCACCCCTCCACTTT. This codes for CASSLAPQDPNSPLHF.

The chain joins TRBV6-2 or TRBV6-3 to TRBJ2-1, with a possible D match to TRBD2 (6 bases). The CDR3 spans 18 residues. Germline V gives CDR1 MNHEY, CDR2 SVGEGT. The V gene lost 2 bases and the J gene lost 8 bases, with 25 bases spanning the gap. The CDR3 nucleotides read TGTGCCAGCAGTTACACCCCCGGGCGGGGTGGTTTCGGGGATGAGCAGTTCTTC. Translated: CASSYTPGRGGFGDEQFF.

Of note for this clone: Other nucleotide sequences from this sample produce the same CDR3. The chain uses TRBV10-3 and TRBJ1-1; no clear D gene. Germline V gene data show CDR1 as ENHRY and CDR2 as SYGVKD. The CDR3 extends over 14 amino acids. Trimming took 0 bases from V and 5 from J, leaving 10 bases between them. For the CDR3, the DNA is TGTGCCATCAGTGAGTCTGCGGGGAGGACTGAAGCTTTCTTT. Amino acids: CAISESAGRTEAFF.

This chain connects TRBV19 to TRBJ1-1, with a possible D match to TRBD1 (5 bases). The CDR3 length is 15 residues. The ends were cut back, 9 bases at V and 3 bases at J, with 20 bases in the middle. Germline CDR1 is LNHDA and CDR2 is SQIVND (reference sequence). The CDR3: CASRSPGGGDTEAFF. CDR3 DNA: TGTGCCAGCCGCTCCCCCGGGGGAGGCGACACTGAAGCTTTCTTT.

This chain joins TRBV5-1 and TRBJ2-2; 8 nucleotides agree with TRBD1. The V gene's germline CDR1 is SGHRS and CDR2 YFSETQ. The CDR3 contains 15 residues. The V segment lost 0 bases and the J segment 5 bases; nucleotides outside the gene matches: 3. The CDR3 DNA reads TGCGCCAGCAGCTTGGGGACAGGGAATACCGGGGAGCTGTTTTTT. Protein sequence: CASSLGTGNTGELFF.